One TCR beta chain is described in this entry. Its target is unknown. The data stem from a study of cytomegalovirus exposure and HLA in healthy donors. Study details: Early release data held around 82 million unique TCRs from HLA-typed donors.

The CDR3 sequence is 15 residues long. Trimming removed 3 bases from V and 2 bases from J, with 11 bases in between. Per germline, CDR1 WNHNN and CDR2 SYGVQD (reference sequence). The PCR made use of 60 Vbeta and 13 Jbeta primers. Sequencing was performed with immunoSEQ multiplex PCR; in TCRdb, only in-frame clones are kept and a portion is missing. The repertoire holds 80,000 to 95,000 clones, with 60% to 70% as singletons. Study-level points and caveats: Association of roughly 18,000 TCR beta sequences with HLA alleles was found at 0.05 false discovery rate in a later analysis.

Unrecorded immune exposures were likely, despite nominal health at sampling. The chain uses TRBV10-1 and TRBJ2-1; D possibly corresponds to TRBD2 (6 bases). The sequencing sample was made of PBMCs. This TCR was recovered from a woman aged 30 to 39 in good health and CMV-seronegative. CDR3 loop: CASSDGGAAYNEQFF. The CDR3 bases are TGCGCCAGCAGTGACGGCGGGGCGGCCTACAATGAGCAGTTCTTC.